Sequencing of this T cell receptor beta chain was carried out in a study of identical twins. The J segment lost 6 bases and the V segment lost 4 bases, leaving 13 bases of the junction unmatched. This CDR3 region has 16 residues. Looked up from germline, CDR1 is SGHRS and CDR2 is YFSETQ. The cDNA had a unique molecular identifier and a template-switch universal primer site. TCRdb itself ran the 5' RACE reads through MiXCR, one entry per CDR3 protein. The sample includes just under 550,000 distinct CDR3 sequences, roughly 15% seen only once; the top ten take 0.44%. This clonotype was recorded many times. The same sample was also studied in work on yellow fever vaccine responses in identical twins.

This clonotype was obtained from a young woman in good health. What was sequenced was CD4+ T cells sorted from blood. The chain recombines TRBV5-1 with TRBJ2-1; 7 bases are a match to TRBD1. The CDR3 nucleotides are TGCGCCAGCAGCACCGGGGACAGCTGGGCTGGCAATGAGCAGTTCTTC. Translation: CASSTGDSWAGNEQFF. The variable domain in full, with the rest retrieved from reference TRBV5-1 and TRBJ2-1, is KAGVTQTPRYLIKTRGQQVTLSCSPISGHRSVSWYQQTPGQGLQFLFEYFSETQRNKGNFPGRFSGRQFSNSRSEMNVSTLELGDSALYLCASSTGDSWAGNEQFFGPGTRLTVL.